This TCR beta chain came from a study of blood T cell repertoires in COVID-19. Trimming shortened V by 3 bases and J by 7 bases, and 12 bases separated the two germline ends. Per germline, CDR1 LGHDT and CDR2 YNNKEL (reference sequence). The CDR3 sequence is 14 residues long. Using immunoSEQ multiplex PCR, the repertoire was profiled, and TCRdb retains in-frame clones only, with some absent. This sample carries around 140,000 clones, 87% of them seen once, and the ten largest clones take 2% to 3%. The sample holds one count of this clone. This TCR was recovered from a man aged 50 or older with active COVID-19. The sample comprised peripheral blood. The V and J genes are TRBV3-1 (or the pseudogene TRBV3-2) and TRBJ1-4; the D gene is possibly TRBD1 (5 bases). CDR3 amino acids: CASSHPGGGEKLFF. CDR3 coding DNA: TGTGCCAGCAGCCATCCGGGGGGAGGTGAAAAACTGTTTTTT.